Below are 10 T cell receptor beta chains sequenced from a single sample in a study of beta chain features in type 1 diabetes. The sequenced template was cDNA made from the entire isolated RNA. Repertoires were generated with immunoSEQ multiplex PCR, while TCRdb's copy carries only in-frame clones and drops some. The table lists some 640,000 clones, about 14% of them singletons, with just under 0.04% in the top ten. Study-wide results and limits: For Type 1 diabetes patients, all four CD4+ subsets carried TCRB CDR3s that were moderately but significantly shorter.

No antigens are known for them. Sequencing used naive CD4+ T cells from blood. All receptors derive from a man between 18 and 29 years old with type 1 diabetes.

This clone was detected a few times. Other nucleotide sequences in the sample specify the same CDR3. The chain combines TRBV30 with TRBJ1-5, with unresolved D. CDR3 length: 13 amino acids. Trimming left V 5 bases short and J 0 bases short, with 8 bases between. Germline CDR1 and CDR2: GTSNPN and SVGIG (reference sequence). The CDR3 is CAWEAGSNQPQHF. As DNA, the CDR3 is TGTGCCTGGGAGGCGGGTAGCAATCAGCCCCAGCATTTT.

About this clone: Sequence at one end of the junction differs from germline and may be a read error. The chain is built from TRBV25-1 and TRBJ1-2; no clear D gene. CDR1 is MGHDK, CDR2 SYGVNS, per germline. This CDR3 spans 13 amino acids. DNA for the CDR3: TGTGCCAGCAGTGTGGAGTTTAACTATGACTACACCTTC. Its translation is CASSVEFNYDYTF.

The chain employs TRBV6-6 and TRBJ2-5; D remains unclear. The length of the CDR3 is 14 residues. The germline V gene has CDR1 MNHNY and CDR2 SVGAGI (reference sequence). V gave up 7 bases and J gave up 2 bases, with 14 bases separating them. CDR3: CASTLPAAQETQYF. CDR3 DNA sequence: TGTGCCAGCACCCTCCCGGCAGCACAAGAGACCCAGTACTTC.

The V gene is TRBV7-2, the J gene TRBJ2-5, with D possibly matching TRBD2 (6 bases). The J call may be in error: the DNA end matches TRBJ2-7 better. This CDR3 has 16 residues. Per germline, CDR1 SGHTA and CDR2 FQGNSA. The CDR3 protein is CASSLATGTPSYEQYF. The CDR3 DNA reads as TGTGCCAGCAGCTTAGCGACGGGGACTCCGTCCTACGAGCAGTACTTC.

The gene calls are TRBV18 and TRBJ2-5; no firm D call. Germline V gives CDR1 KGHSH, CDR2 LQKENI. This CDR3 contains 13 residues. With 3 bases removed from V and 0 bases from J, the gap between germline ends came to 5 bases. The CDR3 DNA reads TGTGCCAGCTCACCGTCAAACCAAGAGACCCAGTACTTC. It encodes CASSPSNQETQYF.

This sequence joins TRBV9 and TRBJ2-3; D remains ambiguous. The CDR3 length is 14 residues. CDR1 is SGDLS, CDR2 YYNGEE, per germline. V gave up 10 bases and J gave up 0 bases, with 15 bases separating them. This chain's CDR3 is CASSRLVSTDTQYF. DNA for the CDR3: TGTGCCTCCTCTAGATTGGTTAGCACAGATACGCAGTATTTT.

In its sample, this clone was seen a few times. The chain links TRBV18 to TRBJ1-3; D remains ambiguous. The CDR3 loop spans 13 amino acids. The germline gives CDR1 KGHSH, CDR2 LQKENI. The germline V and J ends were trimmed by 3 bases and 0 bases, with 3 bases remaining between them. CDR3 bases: TGTGCCAGCTCACCGGCCTCTGGAAACACCATATATTTT. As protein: CASSPASGNTIYF.

CDR3 nucleotides: TGTGCCAGCAGAGGACTAGAGTCCAATGAGCAGTTCTTC. This encodes CASRGLESNEQFF. The V and J genes are TRBV6-1 and TRBJ2-1; 7 bases agree with TRBD2. Per germline, CDR1 MNHNS and CDR2 SASEGT. The CDR3 has 13 amino acids. Germline trimming cut 6 bases from V and 6 bases from J; bases unmatched to any gene: 5.

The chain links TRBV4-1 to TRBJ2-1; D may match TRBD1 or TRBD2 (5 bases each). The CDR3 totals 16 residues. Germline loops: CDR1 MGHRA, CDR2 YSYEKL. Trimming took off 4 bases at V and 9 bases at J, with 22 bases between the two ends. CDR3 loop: CASSPLGQVRGSEQFF. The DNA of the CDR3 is TGCGCCAGCAGCCCATTGGGGCAGGTGAGGGGCAGTGAGCAGTTCTTC.

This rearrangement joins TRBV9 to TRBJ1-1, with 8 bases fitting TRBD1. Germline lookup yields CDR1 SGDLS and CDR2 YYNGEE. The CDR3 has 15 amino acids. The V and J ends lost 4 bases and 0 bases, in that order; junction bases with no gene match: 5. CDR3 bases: TGTGCCAGCAGCTGGGCAGGGGGCATGAACACTGAAGCTTTCTTT. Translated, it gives CASSWAGGMNTEAFF.